This T cell receptor beta chain was recovered during a study of neoadjuvant nivolumab and ipilimumab in lung cancer. General observations from the study: Resected-tumor TCR richness correlated positively with pretherapy blood richness. Resected tumors had greater TCR richness and clonality than uninvolved lung.

About this clone: Its target is unknown.

Clones were read by immunoSEQ multiplex PCR, and TCRdb kept only the in-frame ones, dropping some. The table includes some 7,000 clones, over 70% detected once. This TCR was recovered from an adult with non-small cell lung cancer. This specimen was tumor tissue, taken after neoadjuvant nivolumab, alone or with ipilimumab, at or shortly before surgery.

CDR3 protein: CASSQGTTSYEQYF. DNA for the CDR3: TGTGCCAGCAGCCAAGGGACTACCTCCTACGAGCAGTACTTC. V usage is TRBV14 and J usage is TRBJ2-7; the D gene is possibly TRBD2 (6 bases). The CDR3 loop spans 14 amino acids. Germline CDR1 and CDR2: SGHDN and FVKESK. Trimming cost V 1 base and J 0 bases, with 7 bases left between them.